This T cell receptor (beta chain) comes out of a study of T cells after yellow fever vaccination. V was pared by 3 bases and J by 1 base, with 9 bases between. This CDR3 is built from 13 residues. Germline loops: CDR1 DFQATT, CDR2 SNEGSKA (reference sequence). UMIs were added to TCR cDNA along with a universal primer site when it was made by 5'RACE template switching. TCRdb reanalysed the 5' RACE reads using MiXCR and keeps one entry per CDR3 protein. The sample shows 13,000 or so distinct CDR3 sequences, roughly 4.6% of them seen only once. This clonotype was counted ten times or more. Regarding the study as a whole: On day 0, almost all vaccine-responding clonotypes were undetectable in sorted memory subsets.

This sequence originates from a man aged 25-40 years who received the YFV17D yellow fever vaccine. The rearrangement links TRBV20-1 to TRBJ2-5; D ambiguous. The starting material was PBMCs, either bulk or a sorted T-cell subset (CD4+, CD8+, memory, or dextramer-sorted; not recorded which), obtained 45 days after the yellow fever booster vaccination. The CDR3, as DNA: TGCAGTGCTAGGCGCACGCTCCAAGAGACCCAGTACTTC. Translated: CSARRTLQETQYF.